This T cell receptor (beta chain) emerged from a study of T cell responses to AZD1222 COVID-19 vaccine. Some clones are missing from TCRdb's copy, which holds only in-frame ones; the method was immunoSEQ multiplex PCR. The table has approximately 60,000 clones, around 86% seen once. Comments on this clone: The antigen remains undetermined.

Points from the study as a whole: Reports indicate that nearly half of spike-specific TCRs are directed at unmutated variant regions.

CDR1 MDHEN and CDR2 SYDVKM come from the germline V gene. V lost 7 bases and J lost 0; bases outside the gene matches: 19. This CDR3 comprises 19 residues. This specimen consisted of peripheral blood, obtained on day 0 of AZD1222 vaccination. The chain couples TRBV28 to TRBJ2-7, with 9 bases identical to TRBD2. The source of this sequence is an adult in good health. The CDR3 nucleotides read TGTGCCAGCACCCGAGGACTAGCGCCGACCTATAGGAGCTCCTACGAGCAGTACTTC. Its protein product is CASTRGLAPTYRSSYEQYF.